This T cell receptor beta chain was found in a study of identical twins. Germline V gene data show CDR1 as LGHNA and CDR2 as YNFKEQ. Trimming removed 0 bases at V and 4 bases at J, with 13 bases between. The CDR3 loop spans 15 amino acids. This clonotype was counted many times. TCRdb re-analysed the 5' RACE reads in MiXCR, keeping a single row per CDR3 protein. Here the sample spans about 700,000 distinct CDR3 sequences, 6% to 6.5% being singletons. Sequenced material: naive T cells sorted from blood. This sequence originates from a man aged 18 to 35 in good health. This chain links TRBV4-2 with TRBJ2-7; TRBD2 might be the D (5 bases). CDR3 sequence: CASSQEWESGYEQYF. The CDR3 bases are TGTGCCAGCAGCCAAGAGTGGGAGTCCGGGTACGAGCAGTACTTC.